A selection of T cell receptor beta chains follows, all from one sample in a study of T-cell reconstitution after alpha-beta-depleted transplantation in children. TCRdb used MiXCR to reprocess the PCR reads, holding one entry per CDR3 protein. The sample records about 480,000 distinct CDR3 sequences, around an eighth being singletons. Sequencing used PBMCs from the stem cell graft donor, obtained from the stem cell graft. These receptors came from a human donor who donated a stem cell graft to a child with combined immunodeficiency. Each CDR3 is given with its conserved first and last residue. D genes are given only for firm matches. Clone size is shown for a subset of rows, as once, few, many or a class of expanded clone.

clone size	D gene	V gene	J gene	CDR3 DNA	CDR3 protein
few	TRBD1	TRBV7-9	TRBJ2-5	TGTGCCAGCAGCTCCGGGACAGGGAAAGAGACCCAGTACTTC	CASSSGTGKETQYF
many	TRBD1	TRBV29-1	TRBJ1-1	TGCAGCGTTGGCAGGGGGGATGGCACTGAAGCTTTCTTT	CSVGRGDGTEAFF
-	-	TRBV30	TRBJ2-7	TGTGCCTGGAGGGCGGGGAGCTCCTACGAGCAGTACTTC	CAWRAGSSYEQYF
-	TRBD1	TRBV7-9	TRBJ2-5	TGTGCCAGCAGCTCCAGGGGACAGGTGGAGACCCAGTACTTC	CASSSRGQVETQYF
many	TRBD1	TRBV12-3/TRBV12-4	TRBJ1-5	TGTGCCAGCAGCCAGGGGGGACAGGGTGGCGATCAGCCCCAGCATTTT	CASSQGGQGGDQPQHF
few	-	TRBV24-1	TRBJ2-1	TGTGCCACCAGTGATTCCGGGCAGGGTCTGTTCTTC	CATSDSGQGLFF
few	-	TRBV4-1	TRBJ2-1	TGCGCCAGCAGCCACCCCAGCAATGAGCAGTTCTTC	CASSHPSNEQFF
many	-	TRBV6-5	TRBJ2-7	TGTGCCAGCAGTTACTCAGGGACAAATTACGAGCAGTACTTC	CASSYSGTNYEQYF
many	-	TRBV29-1	TRBJ2-5	TGCAGCGTTGTGACCGCGGGGGAGACCCAGTACTTC	CSVVTAGETQYF
-	-	TRBV4-2	TRBJ1-4	TGTGCCAGCAGCCCCAGGGATGGGGCTGAAAAACTGTTTTTT	CASSPRDGAEKLFF
many	-	TRBV9	TRBJ2-3	TGTGCCAGCAGCGTAGAGTGGGCGGCTAGCACAGATACGCAGTATTTT	CASSVEWAASTDTQYF
-	-	TRBV9	TRBJ2-3	TGTGCCAGCAGCGCAAAGGGGACAGATACGCAGTATTTT	CASSAKGTDTQYF
-	TRBD1	TRBV6-5	TRBJ1-5	TGTGCCAGCAGTTGGACACAGGGGAGCAATCAGCCCCAGCATTTT	CASSWTQGSNQPQHF
-	-	TRBV6-2/TRBV6-3	TRBJ1-1	TGTGCCAGCACTCAGGGAAGGACAGTCATGAACACTGAAGCTTTCTTT	CASTQGRTVMNTEAFF
many	TRBD1	TRBV7-9	TRBJ1-5	TGTGCCAGCAGCTTAACGACAGGGGATCAGCCCCAGCATTTT	CASSLTTGDQPQHF
-	-	TRBV15	TRBJ2-5	TGTGCCCCAACCCGGCCATCCCCCAGACGGCTCGAAGAGACCCAGTACTTC	CAPTRPSPRRLEETQYF
few	-	TRBV5-1	TRBJ1-3	TGCGCCAGCAGCTTGGCTACAGCTGGAAACACCATATATTTT	CASSLATAGNTIYF
many	-	TRBV7-2	TRBJ2-2	TGTGCCAGCAGCTCCCTAAGGGGGGGCAGGTGGGACACCGGGGAGCTGTTTTTT	CASSSLRGGRWDTGELFF
few	-	TRBV30	TRBJ1-5	TGTGCCTGGGGGCACAGTGATCAGCCCCAGCATTTT	CAWGHSDQPQHF
-	TRBD1	TRBV12-3/TRBV12-4	TRBJ1-2	TGTGCCAGCAGTCTCCGGGACAGGGGAGGATATGGCTACACCTTC	CASSLRDRGGYGYTF
few	TRBD1	TRBV11-3	TRBJ2-7	TGTGCCAGCAGCCCCTCCACCGGGACAGGGTCCTACGAGCAGTACTTC	CASSPSTGTGSYEQYF
-	-	TRBV11-3	TRBJ2-3	TGTGCCAGCAGCTTAGGACTAGTCCTAAGCACAGATACGCAGTATTTT	CASSLGLVLSTDTQYF
many	-	TRBV6-1	TRBJ1-6	TGTGCCAGCACCTCCAATGCGGGGGAAGGACCCCTCCACTTT	CASTSNAGEGPLHF
many	-	TRBV12-3/TRBV12-4	TRBJ1-2	TGTGCCAGCAGGCCCACAGGGAGCGGCGGCTACACCTTC	CASRPTGSGGYTF
many	-	TRBV29-1	TRBJ2-1	TGCAGCGTCCAACGGGACTGGATTTACAATGAGCAGTTCTTC	CSVQRDWIYNEQFF
many	-	TRBV12-3/TRBV12-4	TRBJ2-3	TGTGCCAGCAGTCCAGTTAGGCATACGCAGTATTTT	CASSPVRHTQYF
many	-	TRBV29-1	TRBJ2-3	TGCAGCGTTGAAGATGATGGACAATCCGCAGATACGCAGTATTTT	CSVEDDGQSADTQYF
-	-	TRBV5-1	TRBJ2-3	TGCGCCAGCAGCTTGGCGGTGAGGGGAAGCACAGATACGCAGTATTTT	CASSLAVRGSTDTQYF
-	-	TRBV7-2	TRBJ2-5	TGTGCCAGCAGCTTAGTAATTTCTTTGGGGGGCCCAGAGACCCAGTACTTC	CASSLVISLGGPETQYF
-	-	TRBV5-1	TRBJ2-3	TGCGCCAGCATCCTCGGGGCGTGGTCCACAGATACGCAGTATTTT	CASILGAWSTDTQYF
few	TRBD2	TRBV6-2/TRBV6-3	TRBJ2-3	TGTGCCAGCAGTTTATCGGGAGGGCCCCGTGAAGATACGCAGTATTTT	CASSLSGGPREDTQYF
many	-	TRBV12-3/TRBV12-4	TRBJ1-5	TGTGCCAGCAGTTTGACAGGAGAAGCCTACGATCAGCCCCAGCATTTT	CASSLTGEAYDQPQHF
many	-	TRBV5-6	TRBJ1-1	TGTGCCAGCAGCATTAACACTGAAGCTTTCTTT	CASSINTEAFF
-	-	TRBV3-1	TRBJ2-1	TGTGCCTGCTCCCAAGAGGCTAGCTTGCGGGAAGACAATGAGCAGTTCTTC	CACSQEASLREDNEQFF
few	-	TRBV3-1	TRBJ2-1	TGTGCCAGCAGCCCTATAGGGCTGGAGCAGTTCTTC	CASSPIGLEQFF
many	-	TRBV29-1	TRBJ1-2	TGCAGCGTTGTGAGTTTGTTGCCGTCGGTCGGCTACACCTTC	CSVVSLLPSVGYTF
few	TRBD1	TRBV12-3/TRBV12-4	TRBJ1-2	TGTGCCAGCAGTTCCGGGACAGCCCCTAACTATGGCTACACCTTC	CASSSGTAPNYGYTF